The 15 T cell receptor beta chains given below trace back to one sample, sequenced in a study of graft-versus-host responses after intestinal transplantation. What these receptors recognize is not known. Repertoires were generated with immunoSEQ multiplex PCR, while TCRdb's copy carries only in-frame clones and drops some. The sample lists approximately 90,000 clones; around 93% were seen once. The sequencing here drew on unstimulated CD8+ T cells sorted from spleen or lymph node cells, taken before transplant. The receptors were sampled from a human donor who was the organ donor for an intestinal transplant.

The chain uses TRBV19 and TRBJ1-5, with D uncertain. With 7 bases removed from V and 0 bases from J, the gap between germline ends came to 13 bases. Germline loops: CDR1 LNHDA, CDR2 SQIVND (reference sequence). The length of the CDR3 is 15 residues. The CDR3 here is CASMETAYSNQPQHF. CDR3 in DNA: TGTGCCAGTATGGAGACGGCATATAGCAATCAGCCCCAGCATTTT.

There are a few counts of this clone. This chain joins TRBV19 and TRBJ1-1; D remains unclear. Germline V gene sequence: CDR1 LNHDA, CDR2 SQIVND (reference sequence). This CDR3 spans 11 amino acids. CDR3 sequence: CAIFGGTEAFF. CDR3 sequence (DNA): TGTGCTATTTTTGGAGGGACTGAAGCTTTCTTT.

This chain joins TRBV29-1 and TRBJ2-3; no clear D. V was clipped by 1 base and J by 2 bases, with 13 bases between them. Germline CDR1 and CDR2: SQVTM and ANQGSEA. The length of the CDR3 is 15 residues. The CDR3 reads CSVEVPDPDTDTQYF. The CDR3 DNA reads TGCAGCGTTGAAGTGCCCGATCCAGACACAGATACGCAGTATTTT.

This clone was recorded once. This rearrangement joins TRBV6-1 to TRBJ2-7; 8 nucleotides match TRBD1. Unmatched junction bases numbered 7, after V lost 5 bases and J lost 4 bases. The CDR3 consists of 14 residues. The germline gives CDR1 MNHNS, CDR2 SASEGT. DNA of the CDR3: TGTGCCAGCAGTACGCAGGGGGCGATTTACGAGCAGTACTTC. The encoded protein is CASSTQGAIYEQYF.

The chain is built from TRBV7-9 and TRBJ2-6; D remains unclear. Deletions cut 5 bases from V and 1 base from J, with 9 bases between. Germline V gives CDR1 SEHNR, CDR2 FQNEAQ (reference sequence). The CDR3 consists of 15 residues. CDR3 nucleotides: TGTGCCAGCAGCCAGTCGGAGTCTGGGGCCAACGTCCTGACTTTC. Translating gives CASSQSESGANVLTF.

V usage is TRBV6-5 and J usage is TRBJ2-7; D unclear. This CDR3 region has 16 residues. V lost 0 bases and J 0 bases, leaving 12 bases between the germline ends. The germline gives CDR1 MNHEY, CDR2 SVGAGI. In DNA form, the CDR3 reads TGTGCCAGCAGTTACTCGATCGAGGTCTCCTCCTACGAGCAGTACTTC. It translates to CASSYSIEVSSYEQYF.

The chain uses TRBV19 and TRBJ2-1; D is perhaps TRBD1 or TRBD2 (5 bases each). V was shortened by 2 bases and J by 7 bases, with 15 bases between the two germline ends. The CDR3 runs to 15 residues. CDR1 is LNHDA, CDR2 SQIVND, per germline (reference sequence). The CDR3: CASSILLGEGNEQFF. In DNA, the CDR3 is TGTGCCAGTAGTATACTCTTGGGGGAAGGGAATGAGCAGTTCTTC.

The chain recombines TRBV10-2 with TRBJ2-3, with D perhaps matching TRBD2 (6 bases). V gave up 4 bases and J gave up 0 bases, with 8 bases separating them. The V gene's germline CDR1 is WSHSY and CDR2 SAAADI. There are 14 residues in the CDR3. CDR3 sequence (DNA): TGCGCCAGCAGTGGAGGGACTAGCACAGATACGCAGTATTTT. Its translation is CASSGGTSTDTQYF.

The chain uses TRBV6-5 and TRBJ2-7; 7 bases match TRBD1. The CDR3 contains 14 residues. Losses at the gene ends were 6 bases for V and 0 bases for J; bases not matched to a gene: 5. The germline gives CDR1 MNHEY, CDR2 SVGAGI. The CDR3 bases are TGTGCCAGCAGAGCCCGGGACAGCTCCTACGAGCAGTACTTC. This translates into CASRARDSSYEQYF.

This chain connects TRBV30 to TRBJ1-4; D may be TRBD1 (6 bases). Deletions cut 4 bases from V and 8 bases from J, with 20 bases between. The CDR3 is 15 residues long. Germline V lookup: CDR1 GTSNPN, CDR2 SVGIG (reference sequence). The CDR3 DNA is TGTGCCTGGACCCCACCCCGGGGGGCGCGCGAAAAACTGTTTTTT. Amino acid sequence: CAWTPPRGAREKLFF.

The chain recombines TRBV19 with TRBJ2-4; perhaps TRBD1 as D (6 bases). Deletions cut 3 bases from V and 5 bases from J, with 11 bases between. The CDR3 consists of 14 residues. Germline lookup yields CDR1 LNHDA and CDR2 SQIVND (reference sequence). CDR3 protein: CASSIGTGQNIQYF. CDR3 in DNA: TGTGCCAGTAGTATCGGTACAGGGCAAAACATTCAGTACTTC.

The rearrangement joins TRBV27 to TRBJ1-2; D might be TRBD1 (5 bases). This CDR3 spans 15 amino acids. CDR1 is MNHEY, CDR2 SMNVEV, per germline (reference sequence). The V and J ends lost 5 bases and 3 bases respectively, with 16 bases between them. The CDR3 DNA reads TGTGCCAGCAGTCTCAGAGGGGACGGTTACTATGGCTACACCTTC. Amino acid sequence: CASSLRGDGYYGYTF.

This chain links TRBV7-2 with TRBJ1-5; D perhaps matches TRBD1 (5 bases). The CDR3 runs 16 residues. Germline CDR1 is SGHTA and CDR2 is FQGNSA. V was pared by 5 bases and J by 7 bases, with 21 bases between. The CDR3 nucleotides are TGTGCCAGCAGCCGCAGCCGGGACCCAAGGAGCCAGCCCCAGCATTTT. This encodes CASSRSRDPRSQPQHF.

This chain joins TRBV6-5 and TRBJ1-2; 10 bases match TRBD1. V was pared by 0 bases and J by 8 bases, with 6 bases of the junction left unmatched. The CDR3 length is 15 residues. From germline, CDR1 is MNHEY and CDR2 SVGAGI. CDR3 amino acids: CASSYSCGTGDGYTF. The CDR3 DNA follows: TGTGCCAGCAGTTACTCCTGCGGGACAGGGGACGGCTACACCTTC.

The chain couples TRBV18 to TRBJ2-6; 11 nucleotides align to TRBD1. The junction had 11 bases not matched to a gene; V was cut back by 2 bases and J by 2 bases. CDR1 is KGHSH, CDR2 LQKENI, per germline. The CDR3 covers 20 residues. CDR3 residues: CASSPDGQGASLPGANVLTF. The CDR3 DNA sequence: TGTGCCAGCTCACCAGATGGACAGGGGGCATCTCTCCCTGGGGCCAACGTCCTGACTTTC.